This TCR beta chain was found in a study of blood T cell repertoires in COVID-19. In the original analysis: Nucleated cell number was recorded as an estimate derived from reference gene primer amplification. The assay was immunoSEQ multiplex PCR, and TCRdb's table has in-frame clones only and misses some. The D gene and trimming were derived from the DNA, and the V and J assignments and clone size from that table. The repertoire holds about 90,000 clones, with 81% as singletons. In germline, CDR1 is MRHNA, CDR2 SNTAGT. This CDR3 has 16 amino acids. Trimming removed 6 bases at V and 0 bases at J, with 17 bases between.

The chain recombines TRBV6-4 with TRBJ1-2; tentatively, D is TRBD1 (6 bases). Sequenced: peripheral blood. The TCR originated in a man aged 80 or over with active or convalescent COVID-19. CDR3 sequence reads: CASSPTWDISNYGYTF. The CDR3 DNA sequence: TGTGCCAGCAGCCCTACCTGGGACATCTCTAACTATGGCTACACCTTC.